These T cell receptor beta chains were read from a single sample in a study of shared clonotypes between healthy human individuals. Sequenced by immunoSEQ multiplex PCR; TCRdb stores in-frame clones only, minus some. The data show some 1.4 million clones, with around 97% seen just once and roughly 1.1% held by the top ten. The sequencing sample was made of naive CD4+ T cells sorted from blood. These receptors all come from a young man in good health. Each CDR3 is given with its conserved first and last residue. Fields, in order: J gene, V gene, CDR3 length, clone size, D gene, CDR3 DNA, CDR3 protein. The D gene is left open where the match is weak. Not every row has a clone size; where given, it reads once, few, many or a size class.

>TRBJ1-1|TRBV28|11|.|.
TGTGCCAGCAGTTGGGGCACTGAAGCTTTCTTT
CASSWGTEAFF
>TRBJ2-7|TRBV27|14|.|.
TGTGCCACCAGAGGTCGGGTTTCGTTAGGAGAGCAGTACTTC
CATRGRVSLGEQYF
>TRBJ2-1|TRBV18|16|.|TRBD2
TGTGCCAGCTCACCAAATCGGCTAGCGGGAGAGAATGAGCAGTTCTTC
CASSPNRLAGENEQFF
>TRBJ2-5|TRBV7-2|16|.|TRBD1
TGTGCCAGCAGCCCTGGTGACAGGGGGGCCCAAGAGACCCAGTACTTC
CASSPGDRGAQETQYF
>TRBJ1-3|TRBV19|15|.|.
TGTGCCAGTAGTTTAACCGGGACGGCAGGAAACACCATATATTTT
CASSLTGTAGNTIYF
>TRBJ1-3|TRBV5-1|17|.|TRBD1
TGCGCCAGCAGCTTGGGGATAATGACAGGGGCAGGAAACACCATATATTTT
CASSLGIMTGAGNTIYF
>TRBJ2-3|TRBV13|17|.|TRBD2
TGTGCCAGCAGCGCTCCCCAACTAGCGGGAGGGCAAGATACGCAGTATTTT
CASSAPQLAGGQDTQYF
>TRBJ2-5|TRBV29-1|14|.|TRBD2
TGCAGCGTTGAAGCGGGGGGGAGTAGGGAGACCCAGTACTTC
CSVEAGGSRETQYF
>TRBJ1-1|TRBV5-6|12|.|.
TGTGCCAGCAGCTTAAGGAACACTGAAGCTTTCTTT
CASSLRNTEAFF
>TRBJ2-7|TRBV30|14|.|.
TGTGCCTGGAGTTTGGGGATGGTACGGGGCGAGCAGTACTTC
CAWSLGMVRGEQYF
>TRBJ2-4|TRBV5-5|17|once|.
TGTGCCAGCAGGTTACGACAGGAGATTTTAGCCAAAAACATTCAGTACTTC
CASRLRQEILAKNIQYF
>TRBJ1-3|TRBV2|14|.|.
TGTGCCAGCAGTGCCCGCAGGGCTGGAAACACCATATATTTT
CASSARRAGNTIYF
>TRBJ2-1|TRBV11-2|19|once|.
TGTGCCAGCAGCCGAACCCTCAACCTCCTGCGCGGATCCTACAATGAGCAGTTCTTC
CASSRTLNLLRGSYNEQFF
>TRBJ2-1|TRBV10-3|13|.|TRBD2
TGTGCCATCAGCCTAGCGGAGCAAAATGAGCAGTTCTTC
CAISLAEQNEQFF
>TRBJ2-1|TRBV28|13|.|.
TGTGCCAGCAGTTTGTCAGCAAGCGATGAGCAGTTCTTC
CASSLSASDEQFF
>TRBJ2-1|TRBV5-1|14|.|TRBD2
TGCGCCAGCAGCTTGCTAGCGGGAGGCAATGAGCAGTTCTTC
CASSLLAGGNEQFF
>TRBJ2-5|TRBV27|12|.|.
TGTGCCAGCAGTTTCCCCGGTGGGACCCAGTACTTC
CASSFPGGTQYF